This TCR beta chain was sequenced for a study of shared clonotypes between healthy human individuals. On the study more broadly: Sampling drew on donors who were two women and three men aged 18 to 49.

Germline V CDR1 and CDR2: SQVTM, ANQGSEA. The CDR3 loop spans 15 amino acids. The V and J ends lost 1 base and 4 bases, in that order; junction bases with no gene match: 7. Adults of Caucasian background living in Nashville, Tennessee made up all donors. A deep-level run was used for the assay. Sequenced by immunoSEQ multiplex PCR; TCRdb stores in-frame clones only, minus some. The table has some 510,000 clones, 79% seen once. V is TRBV29-1 and J is TRBJ2-7; 10 bases fit TRBD1. This TCR was recovered from a middle-aged woman in good health. Some clones in this sample may be carry-over from other donors' samples. The sequenced material came from PBMCs. The CDR3: CSVEARDRGPYEQYF. The CDR3 nucleotides are TGCAGCGTTGAAGCCCGGGACAGGGGACCTTACGAGCAGTACTTC.